This T cell receptor beta chain originates from a study of T cell repertoires in aging, cancer and after chemotherapy. A mixed TRB-A/B primer pool amplified rearranged TRB by multiplex touch-down PCR. TCRdb reprocessed the multiplex PCR reads with MiXCR, giving one entry per CDR3 protein. The repertoire includes over a thousand distinct CDR3 sequences, about 20% of them detected once, and about 19% sits in the top ten. TCR beta rearrangements were amplified from peripheral blood genomic DNA. V shed 1 base and J shed 1 base, with 8 bases lying between them. Germline lookup yields CDR1 SGHVS and CDR2 FNYEAQ. This CDR3 contains 14 residues. This clonotype is deemed large.

Sequences were obtained from blood. The receptor comes from a human donor with a solid tumor. V and J are TRBV7-6 and TRBJ2-7; D remains unclear. CDR3 in DNA: TGTGCCAGCAGCTTAGATCAGAAGTCCTACGAGCAGTACTTC. This encodes CASSLDQKSYEQYF.